This T cell receptor (beta chain) was sequenced for a study of post-analysis software for immune sequencing data. Study-level results: Elevated frequency relative to controls characterized several TRBV segments in patients, TRBV5-6, TRBV5-1 and TRBV20-1 among them.

The CDR3 loop spans 16 amino acids. Looked up from germline, CDR1 is MDHEN and CDR2 is SYDVKM. Presence of unique molecular identifiers characterized the TCR beta cDNA libraries. Input amounts of about 0.85 to 10 million T cells were used. These gave around 500,000 cDNA molecules, so each molecule approximated one T cell. TCRdb re-analysed the PCR reads in MiXCR, keeping a single row per CDR3 protein. In the table there are about 200,000 distinct CDR3 sequences, approximately 29% of which are singletons. A remark on this clonotype: Antigen: not known. This clone may be a read error of a much larger clone one base away.

Sample: blood. The receptor was isolated from a girl under 18 with multiple sclerosis. The gene calls are TRBV28 and TRBJ2-1; 7 bases fit TRBD1. CDR3 in DNA: TGTGCCAGCAGTCGGCCGGACAGGCCCGACTACGATGAGCAGTTCTTC. It codes for CASSRPDRPDYDEQFF.